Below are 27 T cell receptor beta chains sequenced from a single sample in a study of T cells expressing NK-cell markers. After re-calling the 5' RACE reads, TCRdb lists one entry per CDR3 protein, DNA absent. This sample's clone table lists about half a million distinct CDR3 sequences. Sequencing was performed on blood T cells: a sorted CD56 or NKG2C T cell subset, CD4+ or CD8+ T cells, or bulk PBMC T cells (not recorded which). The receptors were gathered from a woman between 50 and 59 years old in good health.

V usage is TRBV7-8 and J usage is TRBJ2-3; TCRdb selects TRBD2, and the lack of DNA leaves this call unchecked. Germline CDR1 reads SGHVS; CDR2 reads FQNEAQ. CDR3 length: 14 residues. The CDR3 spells CASSQLAGADTQYF.

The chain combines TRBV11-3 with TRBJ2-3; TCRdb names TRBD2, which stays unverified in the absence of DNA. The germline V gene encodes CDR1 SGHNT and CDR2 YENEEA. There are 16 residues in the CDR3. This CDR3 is CASSQAGTSVTDTQYF.

The CDR3: CASSPGPKGEKLFF. The chain joins TRBV12-3 or TRBV12-4 to TRBJ1-4; TCRdb reports TRBD1, a call that lacks DNA to check it against. CDR3 length: 14 residues.

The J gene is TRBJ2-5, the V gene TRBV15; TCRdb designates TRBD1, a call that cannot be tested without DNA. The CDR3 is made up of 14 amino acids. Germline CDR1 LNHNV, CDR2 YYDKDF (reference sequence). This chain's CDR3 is CATRPTGLQETQYF.

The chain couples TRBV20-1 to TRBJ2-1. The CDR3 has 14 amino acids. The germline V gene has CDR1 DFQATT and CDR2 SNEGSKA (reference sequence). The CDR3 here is CSARISRSYNEQFF.

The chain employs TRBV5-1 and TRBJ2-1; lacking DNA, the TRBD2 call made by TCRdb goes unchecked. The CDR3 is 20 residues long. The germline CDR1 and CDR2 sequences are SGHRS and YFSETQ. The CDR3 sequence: CASSGTLAGRKGVIYGEQFF.

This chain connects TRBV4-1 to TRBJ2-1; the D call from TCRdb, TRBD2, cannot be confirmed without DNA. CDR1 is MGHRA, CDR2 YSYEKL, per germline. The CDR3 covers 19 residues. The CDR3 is CASSQGWSGISNNYNEQFF.

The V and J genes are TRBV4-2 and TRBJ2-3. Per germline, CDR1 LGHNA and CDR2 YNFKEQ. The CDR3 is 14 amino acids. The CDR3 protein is CASSQDKGTDTQYF.

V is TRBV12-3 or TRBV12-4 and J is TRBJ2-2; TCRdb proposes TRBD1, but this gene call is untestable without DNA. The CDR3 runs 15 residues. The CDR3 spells CASSGGQVFTGELFF.

The CDR3 reads CASGQKGRGEFF. The V call is TRBV27, the J call TRBJ2-1; TCRdb lists TRBD1, though no DNA is available to test this call. The CDR3 is made up of 12 amino acids. Germline loops: CDR1 MNHEY, CDR2 SMNVEV (reference sequence).

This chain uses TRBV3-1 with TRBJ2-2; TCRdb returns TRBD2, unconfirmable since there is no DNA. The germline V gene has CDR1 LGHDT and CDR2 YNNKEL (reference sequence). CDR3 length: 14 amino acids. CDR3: CASSQGRRGGELFF.

The CDR3 spells CASSNSGGTEAFF. V gene TRBV7-2 combines with J gene TRBJ1-1. Germline CDR1 reads SGHTA; CDR2 reads FQGNSA. The CDR3 covers 13 residues. Using reference TRBV7-2 and TRBJ1-1 for the parts outside the CDR3, the full variable domain is GAGVSQSPSNKVTEKGKDVELRCDPISGHTALYWYRQSLGQGLEFLIYFQGNSAPDKSGLPSDRFSAERTGGSVSTLTIQRTQQEDSAVYLCASSNSGGTEAFFGQGTRLTVV.

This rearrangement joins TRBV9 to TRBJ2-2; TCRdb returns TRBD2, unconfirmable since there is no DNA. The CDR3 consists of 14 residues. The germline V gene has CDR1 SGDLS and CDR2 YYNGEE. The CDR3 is CASSVVEGGGELFF.

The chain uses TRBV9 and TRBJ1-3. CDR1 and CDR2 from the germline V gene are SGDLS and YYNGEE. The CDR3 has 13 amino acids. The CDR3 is CASSDFSGNTIYF.

The CDR3 loop reads CASSQNFGPSYEQYF. V is TRBV4-1 and J is TRBJ2-7; TCRdb's D call of TRBD2 is untestable without DNA. Germline CDR1 MGHRA, CDR2 YSYEKL. CDR3 length: 15 residues.

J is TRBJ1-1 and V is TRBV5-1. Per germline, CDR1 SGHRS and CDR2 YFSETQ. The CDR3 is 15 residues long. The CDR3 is CASSPSLADPTEAFF.

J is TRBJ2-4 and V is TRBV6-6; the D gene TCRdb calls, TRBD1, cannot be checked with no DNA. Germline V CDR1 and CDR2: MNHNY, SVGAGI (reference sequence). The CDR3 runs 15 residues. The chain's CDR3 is CASSQGRLAKNIQYF.

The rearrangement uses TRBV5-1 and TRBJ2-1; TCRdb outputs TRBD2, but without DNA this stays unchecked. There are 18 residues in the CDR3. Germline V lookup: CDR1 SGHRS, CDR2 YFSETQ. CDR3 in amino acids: CASRPTSGRLSSYNEQFF.

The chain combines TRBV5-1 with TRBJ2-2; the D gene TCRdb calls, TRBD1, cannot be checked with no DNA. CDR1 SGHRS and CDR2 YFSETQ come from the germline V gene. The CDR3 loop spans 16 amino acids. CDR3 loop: CASSPRGTGGTGELFF.

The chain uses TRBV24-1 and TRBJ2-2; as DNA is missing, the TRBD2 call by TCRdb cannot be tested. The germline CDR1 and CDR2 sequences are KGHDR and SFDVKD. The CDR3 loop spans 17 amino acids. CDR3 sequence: CATSHGGLAEDTGELFF.

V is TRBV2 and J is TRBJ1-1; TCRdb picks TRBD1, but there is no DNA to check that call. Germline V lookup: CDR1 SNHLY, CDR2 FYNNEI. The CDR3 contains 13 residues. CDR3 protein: CASSNRGLGEAFF.

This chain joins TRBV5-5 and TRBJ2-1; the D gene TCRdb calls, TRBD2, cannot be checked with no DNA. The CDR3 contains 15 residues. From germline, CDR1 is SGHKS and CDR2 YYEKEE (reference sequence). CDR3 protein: CASSLEPDYQNEQFF.

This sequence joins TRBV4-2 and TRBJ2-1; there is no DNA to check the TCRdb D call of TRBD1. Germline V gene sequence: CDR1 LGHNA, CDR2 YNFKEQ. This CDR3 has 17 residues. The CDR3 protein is CASSQDSGGGGYNEQFF.

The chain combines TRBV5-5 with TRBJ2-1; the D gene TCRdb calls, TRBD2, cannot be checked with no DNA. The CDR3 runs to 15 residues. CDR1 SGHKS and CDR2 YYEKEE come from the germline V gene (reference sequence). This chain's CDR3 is CASSPREGVAGVAFF.

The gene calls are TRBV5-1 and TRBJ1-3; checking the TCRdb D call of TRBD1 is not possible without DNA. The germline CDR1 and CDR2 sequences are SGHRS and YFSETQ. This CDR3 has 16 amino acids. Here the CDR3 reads CASSGRDREFGNTIYF.

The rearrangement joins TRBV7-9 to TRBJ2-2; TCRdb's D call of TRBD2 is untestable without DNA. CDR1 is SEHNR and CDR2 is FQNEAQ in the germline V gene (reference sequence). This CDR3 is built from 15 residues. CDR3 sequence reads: CASSLDFLNTGELFF.

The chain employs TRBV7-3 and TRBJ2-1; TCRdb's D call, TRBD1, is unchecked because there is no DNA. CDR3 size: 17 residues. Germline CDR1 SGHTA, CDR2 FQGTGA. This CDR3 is CASSLIAGSTGWNEQFF.